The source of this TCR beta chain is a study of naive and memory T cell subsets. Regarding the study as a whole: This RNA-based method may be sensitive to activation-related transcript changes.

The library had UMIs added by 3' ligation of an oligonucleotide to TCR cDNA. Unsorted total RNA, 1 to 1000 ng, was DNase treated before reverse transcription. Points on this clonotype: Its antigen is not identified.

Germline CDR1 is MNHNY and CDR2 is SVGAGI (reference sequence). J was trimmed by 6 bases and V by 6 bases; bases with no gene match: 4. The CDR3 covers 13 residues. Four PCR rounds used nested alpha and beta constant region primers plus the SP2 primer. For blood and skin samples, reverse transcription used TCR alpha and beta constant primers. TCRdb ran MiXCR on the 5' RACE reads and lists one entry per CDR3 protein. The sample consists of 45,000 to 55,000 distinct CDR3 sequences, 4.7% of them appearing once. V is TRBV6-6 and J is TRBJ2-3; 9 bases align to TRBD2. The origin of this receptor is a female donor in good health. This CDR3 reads CASRQREADTQYF. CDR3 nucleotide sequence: TGTGCCAGCAGGCAGCGGGAGGCCGATACGCAGTATTTT.